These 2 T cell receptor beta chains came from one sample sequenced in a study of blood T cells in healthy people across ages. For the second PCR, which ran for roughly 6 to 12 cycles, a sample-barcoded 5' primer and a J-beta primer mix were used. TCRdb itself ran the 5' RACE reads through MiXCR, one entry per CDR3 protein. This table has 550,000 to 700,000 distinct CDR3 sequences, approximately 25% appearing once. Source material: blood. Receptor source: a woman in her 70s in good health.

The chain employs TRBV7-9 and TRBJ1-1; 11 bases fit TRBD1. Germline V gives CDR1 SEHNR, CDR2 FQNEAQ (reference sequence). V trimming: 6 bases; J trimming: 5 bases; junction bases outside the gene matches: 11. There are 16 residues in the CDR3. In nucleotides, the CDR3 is TGTGCCAGCAGGTTAACCTGGGACAGGGGGTATACTGAAGCTTTCTTT. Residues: CASRLTWDRGYTEAFF.

In DNA, the CDR3 is TGCAGTGCTAGAGACACCTATCAGCCCCAGCATTTT. Protein: CSARDTYQPQHF. This chain links TRBV20-1 with TRBJ1-5; the D is unclear. This CDR3 spans 12 amino acids. V shed 0 bases and J shed 5 bases, with 5 bases lying between them. Per the germline V gene, CDR1 is DFQATT and CDR2 is SNEGSKA (reference sequence).